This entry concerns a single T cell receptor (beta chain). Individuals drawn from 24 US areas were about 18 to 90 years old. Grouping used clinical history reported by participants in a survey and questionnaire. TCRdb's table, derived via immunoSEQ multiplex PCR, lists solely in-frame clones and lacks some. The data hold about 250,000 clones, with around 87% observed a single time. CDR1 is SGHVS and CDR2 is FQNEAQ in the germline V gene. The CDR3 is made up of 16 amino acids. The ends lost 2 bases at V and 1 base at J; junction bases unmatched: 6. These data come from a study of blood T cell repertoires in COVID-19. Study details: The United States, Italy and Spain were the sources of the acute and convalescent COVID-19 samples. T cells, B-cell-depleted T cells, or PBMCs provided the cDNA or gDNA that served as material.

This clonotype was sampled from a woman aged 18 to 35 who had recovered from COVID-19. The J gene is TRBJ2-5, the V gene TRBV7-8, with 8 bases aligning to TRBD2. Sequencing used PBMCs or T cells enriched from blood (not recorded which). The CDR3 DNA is TGTGCCAGCAGCTTAATGGCTCGGGGGGGCCAAGAGACCCAGTACTTC. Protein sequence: CASSLMARGGQETQYF. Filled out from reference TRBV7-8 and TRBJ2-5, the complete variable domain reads GAGVSQSPRYKVAKRGQDVALRCDPISGHVSLFWYQQALGQGPEFLTYFQNEAQLDKSGLPSDRFFAERPEGSVSTLKIQRTQQEDSAVYLCASSLMARGGQETQYFGPGTRLLVL.